Only a few counts were recorded for the clone carrying this T cell receptor beta chain. Its antigen is not known. This sample is part of a study of CD8 T cells in ankylosing spondylitis. Findings of the study overall: Matched ankylosing spondylitis synovial fluid reportedly showed significant enrichment of disease-linked clones.

A single record per CDR3 protein comes from TCRdb applying MiXCR to the 5' RACE reads. The repertoire holds some 54,000 distinct CDR3 sequences, with 7.4% as singletons. The CDR3 has 12 residues. Germline values: CDR1 MDHEN, CDR2 SYDVKM. V lost 5 bases and J 4 bases, leaving 6 bases between the germline ends. The chain recombines TRBV28 with TRBJ1-5; no firm D call. This TCR derives from a female donor with ankylosing spondylitis or in good health (not recorded which). What was sequenced was blood, either unsorted or a sorted T cell fraction (not recorded which). CDR3: CASSPSNQPQHF. CDR3 sequence (DNA): TGTGCCAGCAGTCCAAGTAATCAGCCCCAGCATTTT.